This is a list of T cell receptor beta chains from one sample in a study of blood T cells in healthy people across ages. TCRdb used MiXCR to reprocess the 5' RACE reads, holding one entry per CDR3 protein. The sample contains 730,000 or so distinct CDR3 sequences, more than 40% of which appear only once. Specimen: blood. Receptors were obtained from an older woman in good health. Each CDR3 is given with its conserved first and last residue. A D gene is named only where the DNA matches it firmly. Not every row has a clone size; where given, it reads once, few, many or a size class.

V	J	size	length	D	DNA	CDR3
TRBV6-4	TRBJ2-1	NA	15	TRBD2	TGTGCCAGCAGTAAAAGAGCGGGAGACCACAATGAGCAGTTCTTC	CASSKRAGDHNEQFF
TRBV20-1	TRBJ2-3	NA	15	TRBD2	TGCAGTGCTAGGGAGTCCTTGACTAGCACAGATGCGCAGTATTTT	CSARESLTSTDAQYF
TRBV6-1	TRBJ2-7	NA	13	NA	TGTGCCTGCAGTGAAGCGGAGACCTACGAGCAGTACTTC	CACSEAETYEQYF
TRBV10-1	TRBJ2-7	NA	15	TRBD2	TGCGCCAGCAGTTCGGGACGAGCGGGGCAGCACGAGCAGTACTTC	CASSSGRAGQHEQYF
TRBV12-3/TRBV12-4	TRBJ2-5	many	17	TRBD2	TGTGCCAGCAGTTTTCCAGCGGGGGGCGGGAAACGGGAGACCCAGTACTTC	CASSFPAGGGKRETQYF
TRBV7-2	TRBJ2-7	NA	15	TRBD2	TGTGCCAGCAGCTTCAAGCGGGGGCCCTCCTACGAGCAGTACTTC	CASSFKRGPSYEQYF
TRBV20-1	TRBJ2-3	NA	15	TRBD1	TGCAGTGCTAACCCCGGACAGGCTCCCACAGATACGCAGTATTTT	CSANPGQAPTDTQYF
TRBV4-3	TRBJ2-2	NA	17	TRBD2	TGCGCCAGCAGCCGTTCAGGACTAGCGGGTCAAACCGGGGAGCTGTTTTTT	CASSRSGLAGQTGELFF
TRBV14	TRBJ2-3	few	16	TRBD2	TGTGCCAGCAGCCAGCTACGGACTAGCGGGAGTGATACGCAGTATTTT	CASSQLRTSGSDTQYF
TRBV6-5	TRBJ2-3	few	14	NA	TGTGCCAGCACCTCGGAGCCGCAGGTGGATACGCAGTATTTT	CASTSEPQVDTQYF
TRBV12-3/TRBV12-4	TRBJ2-7	NA	14	NA	TGTGCCAGCAGTTTAGGACAGCCGTACTACGAGCAGTACTTC	CASSLGQPYYEQYF
TRBV18	TRBJ2-1	NA	16	NA	TGTGCCAGCTCACCTCTCACACCCTCAGCGGTTGGTGAGCAGTTCTTC	CASSPLTPSAVGEQFF
TRBV20-1	TRBJ2-5	NA	16	TRBD2	TGCAGTGCTAGAGATCAACGCGGGGGGGTACAAGAGACCCAGTACTTC	CSARDQRGGVQETQYF
TRBV10-2	TRBJ2-7	few	13	TRBD2	TGCGCCAGTTATACCGGGACTAGGGACGAGCAGTACTTC	CASYTGTRDEQYF
TRBV29-1	TRBJ2-2	NA	13	NA	TGCAGCGTTGCCCCGAGGGCTTCGGCGGAGCTGTTTTTT	CSVAPRASAELFF
TRBV21-1	TRBJ2-5	NA	19	NA	TGTGCCAGCAGCAAAGAGGGGACTAGCGGGTGGGGAAGGTACAATGAGCAGTACTTC	CASSKEGTSGWGRYNEQYF
TRBV12-3/TRBV12-4	TRBJ2-7	NA	18	TRBD1	TGTGCCAGCAGTATGTATGGGAGAGGGACAGGGAAGAGTTACGAGCAGTACTTC	CASSMYGRGTGKSYEQYF
TRBV20-1	TRBJ2-7	many	15	TRBD2	TGCAGTGCCCCTGGGACTAGCGGGAGGCGCGGCGAGCAGTACTTC	CSAPGTSGRRGEQYF
TRBV10-3	TRBJ1-5	NA	13	NA	TGTGCCACCTCAGGAGATAGCAATCAGCCCCAGCATTTT	CATSGDSNQPQHF
TRBV29-1	TRBJ2-1	NA	14	TRBD1	TGCAGCGTTGAGGGACAGGTGACCTACAATGAGCAGTTCTTC	CSVEGQVTYNEQFF
TRBV6-2/TRBV6-3	TRBJ1-5	NA	17	TRBD1	TGTGCCAGCACCAAAACGGGACAGTCGTATAGCAATCAGCCCCAGCATTTT	CASTKTGQSYSNQPQHF
TRBV19	TRBJ2-7	few	17	TRBD2	TGTGCCAGTAGGGCCCTTGGTGTAGCGGGGGAGCTCTACGAGCAGTACTTC	CASRALGVAGELYEQYF
TRBV7-2	TRBJ2-5	few	15	TRBD2	TGTGCCAGCAGCTTAGGCGGGGGGGGCGGGAAGACCCAGTACTTC	CASSLGGGGGKTQYF
TRBV7-2	TRBJ2-3	many	14	TRBD2	TGTGCCAGCAGCCCCCAGCGGGGAGGAGGTACGCAGTATTTT	CASSPQRGGGTQYF
TRBV20-1	TRBJ1-5	NA	16	TRBD1	TGCAGTGCTACGACAGGGGGCCAATATAGCAATCAGCCCCAGCATTTT	CSATTGGQYSNQPQHF
TRBV10-3	TRBJ1-1	few	13	NA	TGTGCCACAATCGCCGGGACGGGGAACCGAGCTTTCTTT	CATIAGTGNRAFF
TRBV14	TRBJ2-3	once	14	TRBD1	TGTGCCAGCAGCAAAGAGGGGGCAAGAGATACGCAGTATTTT	CASSKEGARDTQYF